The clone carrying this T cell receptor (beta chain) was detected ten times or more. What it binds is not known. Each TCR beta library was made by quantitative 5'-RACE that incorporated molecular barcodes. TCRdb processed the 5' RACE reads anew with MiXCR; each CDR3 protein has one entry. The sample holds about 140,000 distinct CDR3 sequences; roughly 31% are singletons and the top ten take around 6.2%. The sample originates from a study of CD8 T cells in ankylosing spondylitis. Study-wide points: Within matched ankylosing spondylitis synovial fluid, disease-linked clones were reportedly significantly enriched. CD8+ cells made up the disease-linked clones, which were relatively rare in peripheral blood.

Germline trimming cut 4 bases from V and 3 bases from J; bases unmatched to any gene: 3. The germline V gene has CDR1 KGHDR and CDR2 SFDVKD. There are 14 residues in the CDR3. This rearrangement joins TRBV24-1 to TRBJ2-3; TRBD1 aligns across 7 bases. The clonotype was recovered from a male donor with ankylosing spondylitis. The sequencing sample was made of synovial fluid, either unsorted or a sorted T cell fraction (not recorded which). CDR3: CATSDPTGTDTQYF. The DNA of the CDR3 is TGTGCCACCAGTGACCCGACAGGGACAGATACGCAGTATTTT.